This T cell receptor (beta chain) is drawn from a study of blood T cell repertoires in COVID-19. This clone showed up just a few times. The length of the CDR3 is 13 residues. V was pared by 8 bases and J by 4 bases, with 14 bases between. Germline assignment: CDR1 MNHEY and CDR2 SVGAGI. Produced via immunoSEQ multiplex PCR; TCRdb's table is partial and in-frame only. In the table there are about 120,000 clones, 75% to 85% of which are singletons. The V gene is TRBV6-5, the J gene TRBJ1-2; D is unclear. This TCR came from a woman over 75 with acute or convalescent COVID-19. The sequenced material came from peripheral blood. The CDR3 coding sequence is TGTGCCAGCTCTTCAGGAGGGAGCTATGGCTACACCTTC. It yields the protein CASSSGGSYGYTF.